This TCR beta chain was captured by sequencing in a study of blood T cell repertoires in COVID-19 (dated by TCRdb to about 2020). Background for the entire study: Collaborator samples came from the United States, Italy and Spain and covered acute and convalescent phases of COVID-19. Samples were obtained from the ongoing ImmuneRACE study (first 160 participants) and from 1,254 subjects provided by 6 global collaborators. The material from the prospective study consisted of cDNA or gDNA derived from T cells, B-cell-depleted T cells, or PBMCs. The sample metadata nearly always contained a de-identified subject ID, COVID-19 status, age in years and sex. The repertoires were made available in a free public database intended to serve as a resource for research on the immune response to SARS-CoV-2. Where available, HLA class I and class II types were obtained from metadata supplied by the sample provider rather than from assay-based typing. Subjects who had been exposed to COVID-19, were actively infected with it, or had recovered from it provided the deeply sampled blood TCRbeta repertoires that made up the dataset.

Enrolling through a virtual design, the prospective study's participants ranged in age from about 18 to 100 years and lived across some 23 United States geographic areas. In the prospective study, cohorts were assigned on the basis of participant-reported clinical history obtained from a screening survey and a study questionnaire. Each participant in the prospective study had whole blood, serum and a nasopharyngeal or oropharyngeal swab collected by mobile phlebotomists. Participants in the prospective study had the option to provide additional blood draws and questionnaires over a roughly two-month period. Before DNA extraction, blood samples from the prospective study were shipped at room temperature or frozen. TCRbeta CDR3 regions were amplified from genomic DNA using the immunoSEQ Assay, a bias-controlled multiplex PCR. In the paper's pipeline: The number of nucleated cells in each sample was estimated by amplification of reference gene primers within the assay. Sequence reads were collapsed and filtered to measure the absolute abundance of every unique TCRbeta CDR3 rearrangement. For each sample, productive Simpson clonality was calculated as the square root of Simpson's diversity index across productive rearrangements. Entries here come from immuneACCESS through TCRdb and include only in-frame sequences with V and J called. Some clones fail to appear in such tables; in the studies checked, an unresolved V gene covers under half of the shortfall, and the cause of the remainder is unknown. V and J calls plus clone size are reproduced from that table; the DNA served to infer D and trimming. The table for this sample lists about 250,000 clones; around 90% of them were counted only once. The top ten clones comprise just over 2.5% of the sample.

Overall results and qualifications from the work: How much clinical and demographic metadata was included differed by source and by participant, and the metadata was provided uncurated.

CDR1 and CDR2 (SEHNR, FQNEAQ) derive from the germline V gene (reference sequence). V lost 5 bases and J lost 1 base; the stretch between them is 11 bases long. From cysteine to phenylalanine, the CDR3 is 14 amino acids long. The read is trimmed to its CDR3 DNA, 42 bases read in frame from base 1. About this clone itself: Its antigen remains unidentified. No much larger clone exists at a distance of one base, and base qualities are not known.

This receptor chain uses TRBV7-9 and TRBJ1-1; TRBD1 might be the D gene, on 6 matching bases. The receptor's source is a woman aged 25 to 45 with acute COVID-19. The sequenced sample consisted of PBMCs or T cells enriched from blood (not recorded which). The nucleotide sequence is TGTGCCAGCAGCCGCTGGACAGAGAACACTGAAGCTTTCTTT. Translation gives CASSRWTENTEAFF. Here the CDR3 is joined to the reference TRBV7-9 and TRBJ1-1 genes, and the full variable domain is: DTGVSQNPRHKITKRGQNVTFRCDPISEHNRLYWYRQTLGQGPEFLTYFQNEAQLEKSRLLSDRFSAERPKGSFSTLEIQRTEQGDSAMYLCASSRWTENTEAFFGQGTRLTVV.